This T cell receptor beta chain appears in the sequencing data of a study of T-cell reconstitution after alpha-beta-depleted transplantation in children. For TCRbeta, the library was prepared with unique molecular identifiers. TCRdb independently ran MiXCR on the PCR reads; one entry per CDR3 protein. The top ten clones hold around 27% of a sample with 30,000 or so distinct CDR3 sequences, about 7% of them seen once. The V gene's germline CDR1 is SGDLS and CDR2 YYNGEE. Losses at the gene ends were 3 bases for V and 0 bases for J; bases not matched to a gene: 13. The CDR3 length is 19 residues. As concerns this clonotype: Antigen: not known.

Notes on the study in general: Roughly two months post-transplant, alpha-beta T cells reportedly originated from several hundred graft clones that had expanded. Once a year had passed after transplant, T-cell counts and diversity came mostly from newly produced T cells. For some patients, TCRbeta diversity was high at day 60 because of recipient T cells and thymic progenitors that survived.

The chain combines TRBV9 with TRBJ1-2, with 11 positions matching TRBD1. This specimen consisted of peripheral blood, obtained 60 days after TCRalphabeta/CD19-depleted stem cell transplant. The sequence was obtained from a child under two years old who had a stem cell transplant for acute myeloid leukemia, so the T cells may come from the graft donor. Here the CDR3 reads CASSEYKGQGVVTNYGYTF. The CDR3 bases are TGTGCCAGCAGCGAGTACAAGGGACAGGGGGTCGTAACTAACTATGGCTACACCTTC.